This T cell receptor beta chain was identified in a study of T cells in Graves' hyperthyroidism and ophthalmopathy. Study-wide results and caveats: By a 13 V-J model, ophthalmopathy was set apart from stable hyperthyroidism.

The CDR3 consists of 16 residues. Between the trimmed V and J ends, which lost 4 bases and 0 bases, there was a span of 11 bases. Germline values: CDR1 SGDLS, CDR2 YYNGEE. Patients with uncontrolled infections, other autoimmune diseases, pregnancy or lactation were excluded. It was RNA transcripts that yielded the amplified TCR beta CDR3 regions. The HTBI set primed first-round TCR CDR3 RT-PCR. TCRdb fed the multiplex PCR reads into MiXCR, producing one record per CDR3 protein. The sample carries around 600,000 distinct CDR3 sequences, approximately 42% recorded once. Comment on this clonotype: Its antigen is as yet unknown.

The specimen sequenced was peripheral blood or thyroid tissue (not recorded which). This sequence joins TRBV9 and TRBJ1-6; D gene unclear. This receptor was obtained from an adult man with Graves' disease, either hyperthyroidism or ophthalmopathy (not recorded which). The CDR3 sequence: CASSQDLISYNSPLHF. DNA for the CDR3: TGTGCCAGCAGCCAAGATTTAATCTCCTATAATTCACCCCTCCACTTT.